The 5 T cell receptor beta chains below were found in one sample sequenced in a study of control samples from healthy donors and cancer patients. Method: immunoSEQ multiplex PCR; TCRdb's copy keeps in-frame clones and lacks some. The sample shows approximately 90,000 clones, approximately 93% of them seen only once. Sequencing was carried out using blood. These receptors all stem from a woman in her 30s in good health.

V gene TRBV7-2 combines with J gene TRBJ1-5; possibly TRBD1 for D (6 bases). CDR3 length: 14 residues. V was shortened by 2 bases and J by 3 bases, with 8 bases between the two germline ends. Germline CDR1 reads SGHTA; CDR2 reads FQGNSA. CDR3 protein: CASSLWDNNQPQHF. DNA of the CDR3: TGTGCCAGCAGCTTATGGGACAACAATCAGCCCCAGCATTTT.

This chain connects TRBV4-2 to TRBJ1-4; 8 positions match TRBD1. CDR3 length: 20 amino acids. Germline V gives CDR1 LGHNA, CDR2 YNFKEQ. V dropped 0 bases and J dropped 0; count of bases not matched to a gene: 12. CDR3 nucleotides: TGTGCCAGCAGCCAAGATAGTCCAGGGGGCCTAATTGCAACTAATGAAAAACTGTTTTTT. It specifies CASSQDSPGGLIATNEKLFF.

The CDR3 region is CASSATGAGYTF. In DNA form, the CDR3 reads TGTGCCAGCAGTGCGACAGGCGCTGGCTACACCTTC. The J gene is TRBJ1-2, the V gene TRBV4-2; a weak D match, TRBD1 (6 bases). The ends were cut back, 6 bases at V and 7 bases at J, with 12 bases in the middle. The CDR3 has 12 amino acids. The germline gives CDR1 LGHNA, CDR2 YNFKEQ.

V usage is TRBV28 and J usage is TRBJ2-5; D may be TRBD1 or TRBD2 (6 bases each). CDR3 length equals 15 residues. V lost 3 bases, J lost 5 bases, and 16 bases lay in between. Per germline, CDR1 MDHEN and CDR2 SYDVKM. CDR3 residues: CASSFHGGLLETQYF. The CDR3 DNA reads TGTGCCAGCAGTTTTCATGGGGGGCTGCTTGAGACCCAGTACTTC.

V is TRBV19 and J is TRBJ2-7; no clear D gene. The CDR3 consists of 14 residues. Deletions cut 7 bases from V and 0 bases from J, with 13 bases between. The germline V gene has CDR1 LNHDA and CDR2 SQIVND (reference sequence). The CDR3 bases are TGTGCCAGTAAAACGGCGAGTTTCTCCTACGAGCAGTACTTC. Translating it yields CASKTASFSYEQYF.